These T cell receptor beta chains were read from a single sample in a study of neurological immune-mediated disorders. TCRdb reprocessed the 5' RACE reads via MiXCR and lists one record per CDR3 protein. This sample carries approximately 60,000 distinct CDR3 sequences, 4.1% of them seen once, and the ten largest clones take just over 2.5%. Sequencing was done on a sample of PBMCs. The receptor source for this set is a man aged 50-60 years with multiple sclerosis. Both conserved end residues are part of each CDR3. The order of the fields is CDR3 protein, CDR3 DNA, J gene, D gene, V gene, clone size. D genes are given only for firm matches. Clone size is stated in some rows and not others, as once, few, many or a class when expanded.

CASSLSRNTEAFF,TGTGCCAGCAGTTTGTCACGGAACACTGAAGCTTTCTTT,TRBJ1-1,.,TRBV12-3/TRBV12-4,many
CASSPSSGTGNNEQFF,TGCGCCAGCAGCCCGAGTTCCGGGACAGGGAACAATGAGCAGTTCTTC,TRBJ2-1,TRBD1,TRBV5-1,many
CSALGRSDTQYF,TGCAGTGCCCTGGGACGCTCAGATACGCAGTATTTT,TRBJ2-3,.,TRBV20-1,many
CASSAPGPLNQPQNF,TGTGCCAGCAGCGCCCCAGGGCCACTTAATCAGCCCCAGAATTTT,TRBJ1-5,.,TRBV28,many
CASSPLGGNYEQYF,TGCGCCAGCAGCCCGTTAGGGGGCAATTACGAGCAGTACTTC,TRBJ2-7,TRBD1,TRBV5-1,many
CSARGPPQGASNSPLHF,TGCAGTGCTAGAGGGCCCCCCCAGGGGGCATCGAATTCACCCCTCCACTTT,TRBJ1-6,TRBD1,TRBV20-1,many
CSAGLAGAPDTQYF,TGCAGTGCCGGACTAGCGGGAGCCCCAGATACGCAGTATTTT,TRBJ2-3,TRBD2,TRBV20-1,many
CASSPIAGANNEQFF,TGCGCCAGCAGCCCTATAGCGGGGGCGAACAATGAGCAGTTCTTC,TRBJ2-1,TRBD2,TRBV5-1,many
CASSPLGSVGETQYF,TGTGCCAGCAGCCCACTGGGGAGCGTGGGGGAGACCCAGTACTTC,TRBJ2-5,.,TRBV7-7,many
CASSEQGSRSPLNF,TGTGCCAGCAGTGAACAGGGTTCTCGTTCACCCCTCAACTTT,TRBJ1-6,.,TRBV6-5,many
CSASPGGVSNQPQHF,TGCAGTGCTAGTCCCGGGGGCGTCTCAAATCAGCCCCAGCATTTT,TRBJ1-5,.,TRBV20-1,many
CASSAAGGPNGSYEQYF,TGTGCCAGCAGTGCGGCGGGGGGCCCGAACGGGTCCTACGAGCAGTACTTC,TRBJ2-7,TRBD2,TRBV2,many
CASSRLAGLDEQFF,TGTGCCAGCAGCCGACTAGCGGGGTTAGATGAGCAGTTCTTC,TRBJ2-1,TRBD2,TRBV12-3/TRBV12-4,.
CSARDWGTGRNQPQHF,TGCAGTGCTAGAGATTGGGGGACAGGTCGCAATCAGCCCCAGCATTTT,TRBJ1-5,TRBD1,TRBV20-1,many
CASSPATPPKSQYF,TGTGCCAGCAGCCCAGCGACACCCCCGAAGTCCCAGTACTTC,TRBJ2-5,.,TRBV7-9,many
CSARDRHAQPPYSGNTIYF,TGCAGTGCTAGAGATCGGCATGCCCAACCTCCCTACTCTGGAAACACCATATATTTT,TRBJ1-3,.,TRBV20-1,.
CAISAFAGQGAYQPQNF,TGTGCCATCAGTGCGTTCGCAGGACAGGGGGCGTATCAGCCCCAGAATTTT,TRBJ1-5,TRBD1,TRBV10-3,few
CASSLGLAGAYNEQFF,TGCGCCAGCAGCTTGGGACTAGCGGGGGCATACAATGAGCAGTTCTTC,TRBJ2-1,TRBD2,TRBV5-1,many
CASSSSPGYGYTF,TGTGCCAGCAGCTCGTCACCGGGGTATGGCTACACCTTC,TRBJ1-2,.,TRBV7-9,few
CASSLVQGPNTEAFF,TGTGCCAGCAGCTTGGTGCAGGGGCCGAACACTGAAGCTTTCTTT,TRBJ1-1,.,TRBV11-2,many
CSALPGPKYNEQFF,TGCAGTGCCTTACCGGGACCAAAGTACAATGAGCAGTTCTTC,TRBJ2-1,.,TRBV20-1,many
CASSTPGLGNTIYF,TGTGCCAGCAGCACCCCGGGCCTCGGGAACACCATATATTTT,TRBJ1-3,.,TRBV7-9,.
CASSIRGTEYEQYF,TGCGCCAGCTCCATAAGGGGGACAGAGTACGAGCAGTACTTC,TRBJ2-7,TRBD1,TRBV4-1,many
CASSWTAPPLEQYF,TGCGCCAGCAGCTGGACAGCCCCTCCTTTGGAGCAGTACTTC,TRBJ2-7,.,TRBV5-1,.
CASRGSTGTDTQYF,TGTGCCTCGAGGGGAAGTACGGGCACAGATACGCAGTATTTT,TRBJ2-3,.,TRBV10-3,once
CAIQTSGVSTGELFF,TGTGCCATCCAGACTAGCGGGGTTAGCACCGGGGAGCTGTTTTTT,TRBJ2-2,TRBD2,TRBV12-3/TRBV12-4,many
CASSLLSGGAYNEQFF,TGCGCCAGCAGCCTCCTTAGCGGGGGGGCCTACAATGAGCAGTTCTTC,TRBJ2-1,TRBD2,TRBV4-1,few
CASSPRRGVNTEAFF,TGTGCCAGCAGTCCCAGAAGAGGGGTGAACACTGAAGCTTTCTTT,TRBJ1-1,.,TRBV27,many